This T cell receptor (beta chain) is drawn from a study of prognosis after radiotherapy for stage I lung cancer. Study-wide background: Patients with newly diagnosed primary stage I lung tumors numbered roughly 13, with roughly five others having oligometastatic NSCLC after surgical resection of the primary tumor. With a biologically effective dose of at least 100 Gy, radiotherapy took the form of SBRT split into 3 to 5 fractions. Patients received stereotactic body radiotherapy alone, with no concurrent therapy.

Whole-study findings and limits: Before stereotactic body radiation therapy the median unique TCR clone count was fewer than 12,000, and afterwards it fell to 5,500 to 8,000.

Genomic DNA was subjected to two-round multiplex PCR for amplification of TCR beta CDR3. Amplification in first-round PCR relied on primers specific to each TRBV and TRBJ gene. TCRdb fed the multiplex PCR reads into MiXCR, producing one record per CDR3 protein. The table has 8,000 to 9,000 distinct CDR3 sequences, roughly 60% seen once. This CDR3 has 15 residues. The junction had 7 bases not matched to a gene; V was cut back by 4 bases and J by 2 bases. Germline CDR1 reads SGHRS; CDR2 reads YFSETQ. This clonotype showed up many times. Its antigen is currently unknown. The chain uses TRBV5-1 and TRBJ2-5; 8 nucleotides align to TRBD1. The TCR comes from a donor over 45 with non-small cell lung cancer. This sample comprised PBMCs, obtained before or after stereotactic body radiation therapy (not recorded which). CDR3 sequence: CASSPGTGKQETQYF. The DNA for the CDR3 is TGCGCCAGCAGCCCTGGGACAGGCAAACAAGAGACCCAGTACTTC.